The next 23 T cell receptor beta chains were all read from a single sample in a study of cytomegalovirus exposure and HLA in healthy donors. The PCR used 60 Vbeta and 13 Jbeta primers. Clones were sequenced by immunoSEQ multiplex PCR, and TCRdb holds only the in-frame ones, with some missing. The sample contains over 150,000 clones, nearly 80% of which appear only once. Sequencing was done on a sample of PBMCs. All receptors derive from a man younger than 40 in good health and CMV-seropositive.

This chain connects TRBV7-9 to TRBJ2-7, with 7 bases that match TRBD2. With V trimmed by 5 bases and J by 3 bases, 10 bases remained unmatched. Germline V lookup: CDR1 SEHNR, CDR2 FQNEAQ (reference sequence). CDR3 size: 15 residues. This CDR3 is CASSRPGTSDYEQYF. In DNA form, the CDR3 reads TGTGCCAGCAGCCGCCCCGGCACTAGCGACTACGAGCAGTACTTC.

The rearrangement uses TRBV7-9 and TRBJ2-2; D is possibly TRBD1 (5 bases). Between the trimmed V and J ends, which lost 5 bases and 4 bases, there was a span of 17 bases. Looked up from germline, CDR1 is SEHNR and CDR2 is FQNEAQ (reference sequence). This CDR3 has 16 residues. CDR3 sequence reads: CASSTRQGIGTGELFF. The CDR3 coding sequence is TGTGCCAGCAGCACCCGTCAGGGAATTGGCACCGGGGAGCTGTTTTTT.

This clone came up a few times. This chain connects TRBV4-2 to TRBJ2-6, with D unresolved. The CDR3 runs to 17 residues. The V and J ends lost 0 bases and 0 bases respectively, with 9 bases between them. The V gene's germline CDR1 is LGHNA and CDR2 YNFKEQ. For the CDR3, the DNA is TGTGCCAGCAGCCAAGAGTTCTCGGGCTCTGGGGCCAACGTCCTGACTTTC. Its protein is CASSQEFSGSGANVLTF.

The chain links TRBV2 to TRBJ2-7; 7 bases fit TRBD1. CDR1 SNHLY and CDR2 FYNNEI come from the germline V gene. This CDR3 is built from 13 residues. V lost 2 bases, J lost 4 bases, and 2 bases stayed unmatched. The CDR3 DNA is TGTGCCAGCAGTGAAAGGGGGCTTTACGAGCAGTACTTC. Encoded protein: CASSERGLYEQYF.

The chain links TRBV2 to TRBJ1-1, with 8 bases identical to TRBD1. The CDR3 contains 13 residues. Germline-derived CDR1 and CDR2 are SNHLY and FYNNEI. The V and J ends lost 11 bases and 0 bases, in that order; junction bases with no gene match: 5. In nucleotides, the CDR3 is TGTGCCGGCAAGACAGGGGTGAACACTGAAGCTTTCTTT. Its translation is CAGKTGVNTEAFF. The variable domain in full, completed from reference TRBV2 and TRBJ1-1, reads EPEVTQTPSHQVTQMGQEVILRCVPISNHLYFYWYRQILGQKVEFLVSFYNNEISEKSEIFDDQFSVERPDGSNFTLKIRSTKLEDSAMYFCAGKTGVNTEAFFGQGTRLTVV.

The rearrangement links TRBV4-2 to TRBJ2-6, with TRBD1 matching over 8 bases. J lost 0 bases, V lost 3 bases, and 16 bases had no gene match. CDR1 is LGHNA, CDR2 YNFKEQ, per germline. This CDR3 is built from 21 residues. The CDR3 nucleotides are TGTGCCAGCAGCCACCGCGGACAGGGCTCCCGAGGCAGCTCTGGGGCCAACGTCCTGACTTTC. It translates to CASSHRGQGSRGSSGANVLTF.

The chain couples TRBV27 to TRBJ2-6; 8 bases align to TRBD1. The CDR3 length is 17 residues. The germline gives CDR1 MNHEY, CDR2 SMNVEV (reference sequence). The V segment lost 5 bases and the J segment 3 bases; nucleotides outside the gene matches: 9. CDR3 nucleotide sequence: TGTGCCAGCAGTCCCAATATAGACAGGGGTGGGGCCAACGTCCTGACTTTC. Translated: CASSPNIDRGGANVLTF.

The gene calls are TRBV10-3 and TRBJ1-2; possible D gene TRBD1, 6 bases. Trimming stripped 6 bases from V and 5 bases from J, with 13 bases between. This CDR3 is built from 13 residues. CDR1 is ENHRY, CDR2 SYGVKD, per germline. The CDR3 spells CAISSDSPYGYTF. The CDR3 region has the DNA TGTGCCATCAGCTCGGACAGCCCTTATGGCTACACCTTC.

The chain carries TRBV5-1 and TRBJ2-2; TRBD2 agrees at 11 bases. V lost 0 bases, J lost 3 bases, and 1 base stayed unmatched. Looked up from germline, CDR1 is SGHRS and CDR2 is YFSETQ. This CDR3 is 16 amino acids long. CDR3 residues: CASSLVGLADTGELFF. The CDR3 DNA reads as TGCGCCAGCAGCTTGGTGGGACTAGCGGACACCGGGGAGCTGTTTTTT.

The chain carries TRBV30 and TRBJ2-1, with TRBD2 matching over 10 bases. J lost 8 bases, V lost 0 bases, and 25 bases had no gene match. Germline V gene sequence: CDR1 GTSNPN, CDR2 SVGIG (reference sequence). The CDR3 contains 21 residues. In nucleotides, the CDR3 is TGTGCCTGGAGTGTGCCCCATGAAACTAGCGGGAAAGACACCCGGTTGGATGAGCAGTTCTTC. It yields the protein CAWSVPHETSGKDTRLDEQFF.

The gene calls are TRBV6-6 and TRBJ2-7; 11 positions match TRBD2. Losses at the gene ends were 0 bases for V and 3 bases for J; bases not matched to a gene: 4. CDR1 and CDR2 from the germline V gene are MNHNY and SVGAGI (reference sequence). This CDR3 is 16 amino acids long. The CDR3 sequence is CASSYSGGLAVYEQYF. The CDR3 DNA sequence: TGTGCCAGCAGTTACTCAGGGGGACTAGCGGTCTACGAGCAGTACTTC.

This sequence joins TRBV5-4 and TRBJ1-4, with TRBD1 identical over 8 bases. This CDR3 has 15 residues. V gave up 4 bases and J gave up 8 bases; unmatched junction bases: 10. Germline CDR1 SGHNT, CDR2 YYREEE (reference sequence). The chain's CDR3 is CASSRAGTGGEKLFF. Written as DNA, the CDR3 is TGTGCCAGCAGCCGCGCCGGTACAGGGGGAGAAAAACTGTTTTTT.

This clone was seen a single time. The gene calls are TRBV7-6 and TRBJ2-5, with a weak D call TRBD1 (6 bases). The tail of the sequence fits TRBJ2-7 better, so the J call may be wrong. The germline V gene has CDR1 SGHVS and CDR2 FNYEAQ. The CDR3 has 15 amino acids. The CDR3 loop reads CASSLRQAEPYEQYF. CDR3 nucleotides: TGTGCCAGCAGCCTTAGACAGGCCGAGCCCTACGAGCAGTACTTC.

The chain carries TRBV19 and TRBJ2-3; D possibly corresponds to TRBD1 (6 bases). V gave up 8 bases and J gave up 0 bases, with 15 bases separating them. CDR3 length equals 15 residues. Germline assignment: CDR1 LNHDA and CDR2 SQIVND (reference sequence). The DNA for the CDR3 is TGTGCCAGTCGGGGTTACGACAGGAGCACAGATACGCAGTATTTT. Translating it yields CASRGYDRSTDTQYF. The full variable domain, rest sourced from reference TRBV19 and TRBJ2-3, is DGGITQSPKYLFRKEGQNVTLSCEQNLNHDAMYWYRQDPGQGLRLIYYSQIVNDFQKGDIAEGYSVSREKKESFPLTVTSAQKNPTAFYLCASRGYDRSTDTQYFGPGTRLTVL.

The rearrangement links TRBV7-3 to TRBJ2-5; weak D call: TRBD2 (5 bases). CDR3 length: 13 amino acids. Looked up from germline, CDR1 is SGHTA and CDR2 is FQGTGA. The germline V and J ends were trimmed by 0 bases and 5 bases, with 7 bases remaining between them. CDR3 DNA: TGTGCCAGCAGCTTAACGGGAGATGAGACCCAGTACTTC. Translated, it gives CASSLTGDETQYF.

The chain links TRBV2 to TRBJ2-7; TRBD1 might be the D (5 bases). The CDR3 is 14 amino acids. The germline V gene encodes CDR1 SNHLY and CDR2 FYNNEI. With 5 bases removed from V and 6 bases from J, the gap between germline ends came to 17 bases. The DNA for the CDR3 is TGTGCCAGCAGTTGGGCCAGGGAAGTATCCGAGCAGTACTTC. Amino acid sequence: CASSWAREVSEQYF.

CDR3 bases: TGCAGTGAACTAGCGGGCGAGACCCAGTACTTC. It codes for CSELAGETQYF. The genes are TRBV20-1 and TRBJ2-5; 9 nucleotides line up with TRBD2. In germline, CDR1 is DFQATT, CDR2 SNEGSKA (reference sequence). After removal of 7 bases from V and 5 bases from J, the junction contained 2 bases not matched to a gene. The length of the CDR3 is 11 residues.

Only a few counts were recorded for this clone. The rearrangement links TRBV19 to TRBJ2-3, with 7 positions matching TRBD2. V shed 5 bases, J shed 0 bases, and the junction held 5 bases outside the gene matches. CDR1 and CDR2 from the germline V gene are LNHDA and SQIVND (reference sequence). The CDR3 has 15 residues. CDR3 amino acids: CASSEVSGSTDTQYF. The CDR3 bases are TGTGCCAGTAGTGAGGTTAGCGGGAGCACAGATACGCAGTATTTT.

This clone was counted only a few times. This sequence joins TRBV21-1 and TRBJ2-2; TRBD1 reflects the table's D call only, with no check against the DNA. TRBV21-1 is a documented pseudogene. The CDR3 sequence is 15 residues long. The CDR3 coding sequence is TGTGCCAGCTCCTGGGACAGGGCGAACACCGGGGAGCTGTTTTTT. It encodes CASSWDRANTGELFF.

The chain is built from TRBV27 and TRBJ1-1, with 8 bases lining up with TRBD1. The J segment lost 1 base and the V segment lost 6 bases, leaving 10 bases of the junction unmatched. The CDR3 runs to 16 residues. From germline, CDR1 is MNHEY and CDR2 SMNVEV (reference sequence). Here the CDR3 DNA reads TGTGCCAGCAGGGGGAATGACGGGACAGGGAACACTGAAGCTTTCTTT. Its translation: CASRGNDGTGNTEAFF.

This rearrangement joins TRBV7-9 to TRBJ1-2; 7 nucleotides match TRBD1. This CDR3 contains 14 residues. The ends lost 1 base at V and 2 bases at J; junction bases unmatched: 1. Germline V gene lookup returns CDR1 SEHNR and CDR2 FQNEAQ (reference sequence). In DNA form, the CDR3 reads TGTGCCAGCAGCTTAGACAGGGGAAACTATGGCTACACCTTC. Translating it yields CASSLDRGNYGYTF.

The rearrangement links TRBV6-1 to TRBJ2-7; 11 bases are shared with TRBD1. CDR1 and CDR2 (germline): MNHNS, SASEGT. The V gene end was trimmed by 6 bases and the J gene end by 7 bases; junction bases not matched to a gene: 5. This CDR3 spans 13 amino acids. The chain's CDR3 is CASRDRGLGEQYF. CDR3 nucleotides: TGTGCCAGCAGGGACAGGGGGCTGGGGGAGCAGTACTTC.

The chain is built from TRBV28 and TRBJ2-3; 10 bases are shared with TRBD2. Germline lookup yields CDR1 MDHEN and CDR2 SYDVKM. This CDR3 contains 16 residues. Trimming cost V 6 bases and J 0 bases; bases outside gene matches: 6. DNA for the CDR3: TGTGCCAGCAGCCTTGGACTAGCGGCCAGCACAGATACGCAGTATTTT. Protein: CASSLGLAASTDTQYF.